Shown below are 32 T cell receptor beta chains from a single sample sequenced in a study of Ad26.COV2.S vaccination and SARS-CoV-2 variants. Regarding treatment: roughly 20 received Ad26.COV2.S at low or high dose, single or two shots; a few received placebo; per-sample allocation not given. Each sample was drawn 63 days after the first injection (of vaccine or placebo). The data were produced by immunoSEQ multiplex PCR, yet TCRdb's version contains in-frame clones alone and is incomplete. The data contain about 350,000 clones, roughly 85% of them seen just once; the ten biggest clones take up 3.3%. The material was peripheral blood, obtained in a trial of Ad26.COV2.S vaccine versus placebo. The source of these receptors is a person aged 18-60 years who received the Ad26.COV2.S COVID-19 vaccine or a placebo.

V gene TRBV18 combines with J gene TRBJ2-3; D not certain. Germline assignment: CDR1 KGHSH and CDR2 LQKENI. The CDR3 length is 14 residues. V gave up 0 bases and J gave up 3 bases, with 7 bases separating them. The CDR3 sequence is CASSPPSSTDTQYF. The CDR3 nucleotides read TGTGCCAGCTCACCACCCAGTAGTACAGATACGCAGTATTTT.

The chain has TRBV19 and TRBJ2-2, with D tentatively TRBD1 (6 bases). V gave up 2 bases and J gave up 4 bases, with 8 bases separating them. Germline V gene data show CDR1 as LNHDA and CDR2 as SQIVND (reference sequence). The CDR3 runs to 14 residues. The CDR3 DNA reads as TGTGCCAGTAGTATACAGGGGTCCACCGGGGAGCTGTTTTTT. Its protein is CASSIQGSTGELFF.

The rearrangement uses TRBV19 and TRBJ1-5, with no clear D. CDR3 size: 15 residues. V was shortened by 7 bases and J by 2 bases, with 15 bases between the two germline ends. Germline V gene data show CDR1 as LNHDA and CDR2 as SQIVND (reference sequence). The CDR3 protein is CASTTPQHGNQPQHF. The CDR3 DNA follows: TGTGCCAGTACTACACCCCAACACGGCAATCAGCCCCAGCATTTT.

The V and J genes are TRBV7-2 and TRBJ2-1; D remains unclear. The germline CDR1 and CDR2 sequences are SGHTA and FQGNSA. The CDR3 runs 12 residues. Trimming cost V 1 base and J 5 bases, with 3 bases left between them. CDR3 loop: CASSLGNNEQFF. CDR3 coding DNA: TGTGCCAGCAGCTTAGGGAACAATGAGCAGTTCTTC.

Notes on this clone: The junction and the germline gene differ at one end; a read error may be behind it. The V call is TRBV7-7, the J call TRBJ2-7, with TRBD2 matching over 10 bases. The CDR3 is 18 residues long. From germline, CDR1 is SSHAT and CDR2 FNYEAQ (reference sequence). The CDR3 loop is CASSLAMSSGGQVYEQYF. The CDR3 region has the DNA TGTGCTAGCAGCTTAGCGATGTCTAGCGGGGGCCAAGTCTACGAGCAGTACTTC. Based on the CDR3 plus reference TRBV7-7 and TRBJ2-7, the full variable domain is GAGVSQSPRYKVTKRGQDVTLRCDPISSHATLYWYQQALGQGPEFLTYFNYEAQPDKSGLPSDRFSAERPEGSISTLTIQRTEQRDSAMYRCASSLAMSSGGQVYEQYFGPGTRLTVT.

In its sample, this clone was seen a few times. The chain uses TRBV3-1 (or the pseudogene TRBV3-2) and TRBJ2-1, with 14 bases aligning to TRBD2. CDR1 and CDR2 (germline): LGHDT, YNNKEL (reference sequence). J gave up 10 bases and V 1 base, and 18 bases lay outside the gene matches. CDR3 length: 20 amino acids. The CDR3 spells CASSQAPGTSGRGRWWEQFF. The CDR3 region has the DNA TGTGCCAGCAGCCAAGCCCCCGGGACTAGCGGGAGAGGTCGATGGTGGGAGCAGTTCTTC.

V is TRBV5-1 and J is TRBJ1-5; D might be TRBD1 (5 bases). V lost 0 bases, J lost 5 bases, and 9 bases lay in between. Germline values: CDR1 SGHRS, CDR2 YFSETQ. The CDR3 consists of 14 residues. CDR3 in amino acids: CASSLVPGDQPQHF. In nucleotides, the CDR3 is TGCGCCAGCAGCTTGGTTCCGGGGGATCAGCCCCAGCATTTT.

The V call is TRBV4-3, the J call TRBJ1-1; no clear D gene. The CDR3 spans 14 residues. V lost 3 bases to trimming and J lost 1 base, with 9 bases between them. The germline V gene encodes CDR1 LGHNA and CDR2 YSLEER. The CDR3 spells CASSQDGQNTEAFF. The CDR3 bases are TGCGCCAGCAGCCAGGACGGCCAGAACACTGAAGCTTTCTTT.

The gene calls are TRBV2 and TRBJ2-2; possibly TRBD1 for D (5 bases). CDR3 size: 14 residues. Trimming took off 5 bases at V and 4 bases at J, with 11 bases between the two ends. Germline V gene lookup returns CDR1 SNHLY and CDR2 FYNNEI. The CDR3 here is CASSSRVRTGELFF. The CDR3 DNA reads TGTGCCAGCAGTAGCAGGGTTCGCACCGGGGAGCTGTTTTTT.

The rearrangement links TRBV18 to TRBJ2-5; D call uncertain. The CDR3 has 13 residues. Between the trimmed V and J ends, which lost 1 base and 5 bases, there was a span of 8 bases. Germline V gives CDR1 KGHSH, CDR2 LQKENI. The CDR3 bases are TGTGCCAGCTCACCACTGGAGTGGGAGACCCAGTACTTC. Translation gives CASSPLEWETQYF.

The chain uses TRBV7-9 and TRBJ2-7; 8 bases are shared with TRBD1. V shed 5 bases and J 0 bases; nucleotides not matched to a gene: 3. Germline lookup yields CDR1 SEHNR and CDR2 FQNEAQ (reference sequence). The CDR3 extends over 14 amino acids. CDR3 DNA sequence: TGTGCCAGCAGCCTAACAGGGGGCTCCTACGAGCAGTACTTC. Protein: CASSLTGGSYEQYF.

With respect to this clone: Other nucleotide sequences from this sample produce the same CDR3. The rearrangement links TRBV5-1 to TRBJ2-5; D gene ambiguous. Germline V CDR1 and CDR2: SGHRS, YFSETQ. Trimming pared 1 base from V and 3 bases from J, leaving 7 bases between. This CDR3 comprises 13 residues. As DNA, the CDR3 is TGCGCCAGCAGCTTGCCGGGTGAAGAGACCCAGTACTTC. This encodes CASSLPGEETQYF.

The rearrangement links TRBV7-2 to TRBJ2-2; D is possibly TRBD1 or TRBD2 (5 bases each). Germline V gene sequence: CDR1 SGHTA, CDR2 FQGNSA. Trimming cost V 2 bases and J 8 bases, with 18 bases left between them. The CDR3 length is 16 residues. CDR3: CASSLKSGASPGELFF. CDR3 DNA: TGTGCCAGCAGCTTAAAGTCCGGGGCAAGCCCTGGGGAGCTGTTTTTT.

The table lists this clone with a count of one. The chain is built from TRBV4-3 and TRBJ2-1; D gene ambiguous. The CDR3 has 15 amino acids. V shed 1 base and J shed 8 bases, with 15 bases lying between them. Germline CDR1 is LGHNA and CDR2 is YSLEER. The CDR3 DNA follows: TGCGCCAGCAGCCAAGGACACGCTCTTCTTCATGAGCAGTTCTTC. Residues: CASSQGHALLHEQFF.

The chain links TRBV6-5 to TRBJ2-3, with D perhaps matching TRBD1 (6 bases). V lost 5 bases, J lost 4 bases, and 13 bases lay in between. CDR1 is MNHEY, CDR2 SVGAGI, per germline. The CDR3 loop spans 14 amino acids. The CDR3 spells CASSLYRVSDTQYF. In nucleotides, the CDR3 is TGTGCCAGCAGTCTTTACAGGGTTTCAGATACGCAGTATTTT.

This clone was seen just once. The V call is TRBV10-2, the J call TRBJ2-2; 10 bases match TRBD1. Germline-derived CDR1 and CDR2 are WSHSY and SAAADI. With V trimmed by 7 bases and J by 5 bases, 7 bases remained unmatched. There are 15 residues in the CDR3. The CDR3 loop reads CASIPGTGETGELFF. The CDR3, as DNA: TGCGCCAGCATCCCCGGGACAGGGGAAACCGGGGAGCTGTTTTTT.

A remark on this clone: Other nucleotide sequences from this sample produce the same CDR3. This chain uses TRBV5-1 with TRBJ2-3; 9 bases line up with TRBD1. Looked up from germline, CDR1 is SGHRS and CDR2 is YFSETQ. The CDR3 has 14 amino acids. V dropped 1 base and J dropped 4; count of bases not matched to a gene: 1. Here the CDR3 reads CASSLTGGPDTQYF. In DNA form, the CDR3 reads TGCGCCAGCAGCTTGACAGGGGGCCCAGATACGCAGTATTTT.

The chain recombines TRBV6-2 or TRBV6-3 with TRBJ2-1, with D hard to call. Trimming left V 2 bases short and J 4 bases short, with 3 bases between. The CDR3 has 12 amino acids. The germline V gene has CDR1 MNHEY and CDR2 SVGEGT. The CDR3 bases are TGTGCCAGCAGTTACGGGTACAATGAGCAGTTCTTC. This translates into CASSYGYNEQFF.

This clone has more than one count but fewer than ten. CDR3 DNA sequence: TGTGCCAGCAGTTCCCCGGCAGGGGTTCGGGAGCAGTACTTC. Translated, it gives CASSSPAGVREQYF. The rearrangement joins TRBV6-5 to TRBJ2-7; maybe TRBD1 (6 bases). The V and J ends lost 4 bases and 7 bases respectively, with 17 bases between them. The CDR3 spans 14 residues. CDR1 and CDR2 (germline): MNHEY, SVGAGI.

This clone was detected only a few times. J is TRBJ2-1 and V is TRBV25-1, with D unresolved. The CDR3 length is 15 residues. Trimming removed 3 bases from V and 3 bases from J, with 12 bases in between. The germline V gene has CDR1 MGHDK and CDR2 SYGVNS. The CDR3 protein is CASSDGQAYYNEQFF. CDR3 in DNA: TGTGCCAGCAGTGATGGCCAGGCATACTACAATGAGCAGTTCTTC. Looking up the rest from reference TRBV25-1 and TRBJ2-1 gives the full variable domain: EADIYQTPRYLVIGTGKKITLECSQTMGHDKMYWYQQDPGMELHLIHYSYGVNSTEKGDLSSESTVSRIRTEHFPLTLESARPSHTSQYLCASSDGQAYYNEQFFGPGTRLTVL.

This clone was detected a few times. This chain connects TRBV9 to TRBJ2-7; a possible D gene is TRBD2 (6 bases). The CDR3 is 15 amino acids. V lost 8 bases and J lost 2, with 20 bases in between. Germline CDR1 SGDLS, CDR2 YYNGEE. Here the CDR3 DNA reads TGTGCCAGAGCACGTACCGGGACTGGGCCCTACGAGCAGTACTTC. As protein: CARARTGTGPYEQYF. Full variable domain (missing parts from reference TRBV9 and TRBJ2-7): DSGVTQTPKHLITATGQRVTLRCSPRSGDLSVYWYQQSLDQGLQFLIQYYNGEERAKGNILERFSAQQFPDLHSELNLSSLELGDSALYFCARARTGTGPYEQYFGPGTRLTVT.

CDR3 bases: TGTGCCAGCAGCCAAATGACAGGGGGGTACTACGAGCAGTACTTC. It codes for CASSQMTGGYYEQYF. The V gene is TRBV7-8, the J gene TRBJ2-7; 9 nucleotides line up with TRBD1. With V trimmed by 5 bases and J by 3 bases, 8 bases remained unmatched. The CDR3 sequence is 15 residues long. Germline CDR1 and CDR2: SGHVS and FQNEAQ.

In its sample, this clone was seen once. The chain links TRBV6-5 to TRBJ1-5; D might be TRBD1 (6 bases). The CDR3 runs 13 residues. CDR1 and CDR2 from the germline V gene are MNHEY and SVGAGI. V dropped 5 bases and J dropped 4 bases, with 9 bases sitting between them. The CDR3 nucleotides read TGTGCCAGCAGTCGACAGGTGAATCAGCCCCAGCATTTT. This encodes CASSRQVNQPQHF.

The V call is TRBV5-1, the J call TRBJ2-2; 8 bases fit TRBD2. With V trimmed by 3 bases and J by 6 bases, 10 bases remained unmatched. Germline-derived CDR1 and CDR2 are SGHRS and YFSETQ. The CDR3 spans 16 residues. The CDR3 spells CASSSMTRGLAGELFF. The DNA of the CDR3 is TGCGCCAGCAGCTCGATGACTCGGGGACTAGCCGGGGAGCTGTTTTTT. Looking up the rest from reference TRBV5-1 and TRBJ2-2 gives the full variable domain: KAGVTQTPRYLIKTRGQQVTLSCSPISGHRSVSWYQQTPGQGLQFLFEYFSETQRNKGNFPGRFSGRQFSNSRSEMNVSTLELGDSALYLCASSSMTRGLAGELFFGEGSRLTVL.

This sequence joins TRBV29-1 and TRBJ2-4; D unresolved. The CDR3 length is 13 residues. Germline values: CDR1 SQVTM, CDR2 ANQGSEA. Trimming left V 7 bases short and J 0 bases short, with 10 bases between. The CDR3 nucleotides read TGCAGCGCGCAAGAGTTAGCCAAAAACATTCAGTACTTC. This sequence encodes CSAQELAKNIQYF.

The chain has TRBV11-3 and TRBJ2-7; the match to TRBD1 covers 9 bases. V lost 5 bases and J lost 4; bases outside the gene matches: 9. The CDR3 is 15 amino acids. Germline V CDR1 and CDR2: SGHNT, YENEEA. The CDR3: CASSITGTGSYEQYF. CDR3 coding DNA: TGTGCCAGCAGCATAACCGGGACAGGGTCGTACGAGCAGTACTTC. The whole variable domain, remainder taken from reference TRBV11-3 and TRBJ2-7, is EAGVVQSPRYKIIEKKQPVAFWCNPISGHNTLYWYLQNLGQGPELLIRYENEEAVDDSQLPKDRFSAERLKGVDSTLKIQPAELGDSAVYLCASSITGTGSYEQYFGPGTRLTVT.

The V gene is TRBV6-5, the J gene TRBJ1-4; D is unresolved. This CDR3 is 10 amino acids long. V was trimmed by 7 bases and J by 10 bases, leaving 7 bases between them. Germline-derived CDR1 and CDR2 are MNHEY and SVGAGI. In nucleotides, the CDR3 is TGTGCCAGCATGGCCGGAAAACTGTTTTTT. Translation: CASMAGKLFF.

The V call is TRBV4-3, the J call TRBJ2-2; a possible D gene is TRBD1 (6 bases). The CDR3 spans 17 residues. V lost 0 bases, J lost 4 bases, and 15 bases lay in between. CDR1 and CDR2 (germline): LGHNA, YSLEER. CDR3 protein: CASSQDLRGPGTGELFF. Here the CDR3 DNA reads TGCGCCAGCAGCCAAGATCTCAGGGGACCGGGCACCGGGGAGCTGTTTTTT.

This CDR3 reads CASSTDRAPYF. The CDR3 DNA follows: TGTGCCAGCAGTACAGACAGGGCTCCGTACTTC. This chain connects TRBV6-6 to TRBJ2-7; 7 bases align to TRBD1. This CDR3 comprises 11 residues. Looked up from germline, CDR1 is MNHNY and CDR2 is SVGAGI (reference sequence). Unmatched junction bases numbered 7, after V lost 5 bases and J lost 12 bases.

The V and J genes are TRBV28 and TRBJ2-3, with D perhaps TRBD1 or TRBD2 (6 bases each). The CDR3 is 16 residues long. Germline CDR1 MDHEN, CDR2 SYDVKM. The V gene lost 8 bases and the J gene lost 0 bases, with 18 bases spanning the gap. In DNA, the CDR3 is TGTGCCAGCGCAGGGGAGGTTTCGACTAGCACAGATACGCAGTATTTT. Translation gives CASAGEVSTSTDTQYF.

J is TRBJ1-5 and V is TRBV4-3; possibly TRBD1 for D (6 bases). V was shortened by 1 base and J by 6 bases, with 13 bases between the two germline ends. CDR1 and CDR2 from the germline V gene are LGHNA and YSLEER. The CDR3 sequence is 15 residues long. Written as DNA, the CDR3 is TGCGCCAGCAGCCAAGTAACAGGGACCGGTCAGCCCCAGCATTTT. Protein: CASSQVTGTGQPQHF.

The V call is TRBV6-2 or TRBV6-3, the J call TRBJ2-5; D not certain. The CDR3 is 11 amino acids. Trimming removed 2 bases at V and 11 bases at J, with 9 bases between. CDR1 is MNHEY and CDR2 is SVGEGT in the germline V gene. The CDR3 loop reads CASSYGVSQYF. CDR3 sequence (DNA): TGTGCCAGCAGTTACGGCGTCTCGCAGTACTTC.